This TCR beta chain was identified during a study of CD8 T cells in ankylosing spondylitis. Trimming at V came to 4 bases and at J to 1 base, leaving 3 bases not matched to a gene. The CDR3 consists of 16 residues. Germline-derived CDR1 and CDR2 are SGDLS and YYNGEE. This clonotype was picked up many times. TCRdb re-derived calls from the 5' RACE reads in MiXCR, one entry per CDR3 protein. Of around 25,000 distinct CDR3 sequences in the sample, around 2.5% were seen once. This receptor was taken from a female donor with ankylosing spondylitis or in good health (not recorded which). This chain joins TRBV9 and TRBJ2-3, with TRBD2 matching 13 bases. Material: blood, either unsorted or a sorted T cell fraction (not recorded which). CDR3 loop: CASSSGTSGGTDTQYF. DNA for the CDR3: TGTGCCAGCAGCTCCGGGACTAGCGGGGGCACAGATACGCAGTATTTT.